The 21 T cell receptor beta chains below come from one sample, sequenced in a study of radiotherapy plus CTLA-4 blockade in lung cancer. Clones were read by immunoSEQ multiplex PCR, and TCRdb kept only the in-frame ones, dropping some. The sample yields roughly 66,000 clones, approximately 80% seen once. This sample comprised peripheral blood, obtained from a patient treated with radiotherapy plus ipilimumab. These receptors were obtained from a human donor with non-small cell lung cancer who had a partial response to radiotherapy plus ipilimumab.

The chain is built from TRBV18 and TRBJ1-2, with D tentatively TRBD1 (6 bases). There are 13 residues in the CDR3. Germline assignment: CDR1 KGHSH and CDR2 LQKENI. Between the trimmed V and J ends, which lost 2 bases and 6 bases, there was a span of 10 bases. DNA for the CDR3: TGTGCCAGCTCACCAGTTGGGGGCGATGGCTACACCTTC. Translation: CASSPVGGDGYTF.

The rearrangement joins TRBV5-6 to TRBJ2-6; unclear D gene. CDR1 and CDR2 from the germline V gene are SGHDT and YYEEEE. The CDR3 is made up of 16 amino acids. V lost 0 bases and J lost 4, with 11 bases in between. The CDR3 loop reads CASSLGALAGANVLTF. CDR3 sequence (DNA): TGTGCCAGCAGCTTGGGGGCGCTCGCGGGGGCCAACGTCCTGACTTTC.

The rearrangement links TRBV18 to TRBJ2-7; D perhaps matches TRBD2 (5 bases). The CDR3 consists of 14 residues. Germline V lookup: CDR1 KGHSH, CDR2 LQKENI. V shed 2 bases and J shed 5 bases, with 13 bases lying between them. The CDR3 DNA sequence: TGTGCCAGCTCACCAGGGATCTCCGGGGACGAGCAGTACTTC. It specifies CASSPGISGDEQYF.

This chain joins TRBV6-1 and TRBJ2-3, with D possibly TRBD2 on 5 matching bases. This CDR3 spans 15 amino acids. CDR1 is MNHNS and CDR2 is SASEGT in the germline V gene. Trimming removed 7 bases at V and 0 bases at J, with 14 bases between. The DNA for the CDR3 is TGTGCCAGCACCGACGGACTGATCAGCACAGATACGCAGTATTTT. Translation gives CASTDGLISTDTQYF.

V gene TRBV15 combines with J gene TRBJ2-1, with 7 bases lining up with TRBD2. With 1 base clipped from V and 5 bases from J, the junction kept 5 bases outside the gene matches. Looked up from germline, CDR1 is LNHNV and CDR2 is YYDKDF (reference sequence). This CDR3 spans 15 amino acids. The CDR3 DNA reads TGTGCCACCAGCAGAGTTGGGGGAGGGGACAATGAGCAGTTCTTC. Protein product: CATSRVGGGDNEQFF.

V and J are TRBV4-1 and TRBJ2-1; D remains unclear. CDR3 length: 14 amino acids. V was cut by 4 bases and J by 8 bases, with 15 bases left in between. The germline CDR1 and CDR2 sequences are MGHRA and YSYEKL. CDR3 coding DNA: TGCGCCAGCAGCCTCCGGTCCGTCCGGGATGAGCAGTTCTTC. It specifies CASSLRSVRDEQFF.

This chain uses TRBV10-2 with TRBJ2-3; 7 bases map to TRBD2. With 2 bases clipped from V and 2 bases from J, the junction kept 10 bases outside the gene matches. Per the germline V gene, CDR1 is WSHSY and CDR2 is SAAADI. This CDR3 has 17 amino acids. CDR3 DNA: TGCGCCAGCAGTGAGCACCTGCTAGCGGATGACACAGATACGCAGTATTTT. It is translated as CASSEHLLADDTDTQYF.

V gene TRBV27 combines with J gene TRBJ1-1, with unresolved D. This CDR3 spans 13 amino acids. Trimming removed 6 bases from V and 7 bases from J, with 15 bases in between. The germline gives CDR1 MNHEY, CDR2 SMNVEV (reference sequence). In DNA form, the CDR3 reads TGTGCCAGCAGCGAACCCCGGGGTGGTGAAGCTTTCTTT. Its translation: CASSEPRGGEAFF.

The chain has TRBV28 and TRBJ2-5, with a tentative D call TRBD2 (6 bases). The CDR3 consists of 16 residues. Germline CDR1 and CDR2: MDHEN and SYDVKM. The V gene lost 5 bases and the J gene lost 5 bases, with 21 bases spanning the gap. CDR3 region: CASSPPGTSYGETQYF. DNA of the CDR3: TGTGCCAGCAGTCCGCCCGGGACTTCCTATGGGGAGACCCAGTACTTC.

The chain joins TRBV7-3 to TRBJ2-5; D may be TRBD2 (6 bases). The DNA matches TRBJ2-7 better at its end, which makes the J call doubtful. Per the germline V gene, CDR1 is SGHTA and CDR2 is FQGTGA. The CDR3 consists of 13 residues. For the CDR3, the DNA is TGTGCCAGCTCCATAGCGGCCAACTTCGAGCAGTACTTC. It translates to CASSIAANFEQYF.

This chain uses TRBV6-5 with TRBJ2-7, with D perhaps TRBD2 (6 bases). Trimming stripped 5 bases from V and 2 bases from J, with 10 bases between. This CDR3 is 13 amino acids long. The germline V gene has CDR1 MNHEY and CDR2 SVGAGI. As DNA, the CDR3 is TGTGCCAGCAGTACGACTAGAACCTACGAGCAGTACTTC. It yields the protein CASSTTRTYEQYF.

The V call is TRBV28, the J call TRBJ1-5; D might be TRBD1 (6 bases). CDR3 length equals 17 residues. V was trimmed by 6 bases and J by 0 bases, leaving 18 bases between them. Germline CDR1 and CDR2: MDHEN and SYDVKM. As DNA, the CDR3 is TGTGCCAGCAGCCTCTCAGGGGCCCAGTATAGCAATCAGCCCCAGCATTTT. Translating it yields CASSLSGAQYSNQPQHF.

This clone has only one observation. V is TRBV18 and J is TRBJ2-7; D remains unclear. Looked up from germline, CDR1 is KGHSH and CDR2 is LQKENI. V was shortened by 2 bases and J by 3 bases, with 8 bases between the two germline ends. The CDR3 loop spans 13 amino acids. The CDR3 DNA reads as TGTGCCAGCTCACCAGGAGCAAACTACGAGCAGTACTTC. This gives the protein CASSPGANYEQYF.

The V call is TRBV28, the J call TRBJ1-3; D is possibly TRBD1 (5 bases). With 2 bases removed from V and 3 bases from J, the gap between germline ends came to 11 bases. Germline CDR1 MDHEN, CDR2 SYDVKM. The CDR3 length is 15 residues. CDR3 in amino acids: CASSLPRRVGNTIYF. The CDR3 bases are TGTGCCAGCAGTTTACCCCGCAGGGTTGGAAACACCATATATTTT.

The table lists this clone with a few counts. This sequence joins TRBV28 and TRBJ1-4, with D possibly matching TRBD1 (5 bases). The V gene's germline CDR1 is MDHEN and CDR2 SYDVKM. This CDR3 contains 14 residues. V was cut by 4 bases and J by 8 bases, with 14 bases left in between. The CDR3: CASSSGREGEKLFF. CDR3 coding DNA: TGTGCCAGCAGTTCCGGCAGGGAGGGCGAAAAACTGTTTTTT.

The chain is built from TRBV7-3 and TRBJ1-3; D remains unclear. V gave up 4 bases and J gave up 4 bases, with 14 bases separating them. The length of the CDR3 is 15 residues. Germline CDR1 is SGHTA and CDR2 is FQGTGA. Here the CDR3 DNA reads TGTGCCAGCAGCTCAGGACCCCCGGGGGGAAACACCATATATTTT. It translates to CASSSGPPGGNTIYF.

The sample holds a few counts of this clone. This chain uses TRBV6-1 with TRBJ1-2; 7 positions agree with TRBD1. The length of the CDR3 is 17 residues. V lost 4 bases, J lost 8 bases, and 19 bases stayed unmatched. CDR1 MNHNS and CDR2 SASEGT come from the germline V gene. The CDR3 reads CASSVGGSVGTVNGYTF. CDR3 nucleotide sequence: TGTGCCAGCAGTGTGGGGGGCTCTGTTGGGACAGTAAACGGCTACACCTTC.

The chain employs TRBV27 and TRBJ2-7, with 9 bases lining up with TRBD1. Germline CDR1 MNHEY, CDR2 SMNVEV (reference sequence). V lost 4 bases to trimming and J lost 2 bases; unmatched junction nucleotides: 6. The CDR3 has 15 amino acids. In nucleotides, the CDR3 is TGTGCCAGCAGTTCCTCCGGGACAGGGACCTACGAGCAGTACTTC. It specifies CASSSSGTGTYEQYF.

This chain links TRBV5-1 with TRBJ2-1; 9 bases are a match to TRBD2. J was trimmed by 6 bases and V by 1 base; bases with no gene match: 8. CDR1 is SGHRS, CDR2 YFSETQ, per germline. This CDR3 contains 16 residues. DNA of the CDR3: TGCGCCAGCAGCTTGTCCGGGACTAGCCCATCCAATGAGCAGTTCTTC. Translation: CASSLSGTSPSNEQFF.

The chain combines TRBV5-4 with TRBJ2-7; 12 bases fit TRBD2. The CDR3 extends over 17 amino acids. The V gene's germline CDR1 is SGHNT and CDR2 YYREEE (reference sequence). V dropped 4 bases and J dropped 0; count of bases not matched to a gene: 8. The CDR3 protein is CASSPRPLAGGSYEQYF. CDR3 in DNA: TGTGCCAGCAGCCCCCGACCACTAGCGGGAGGCTCCTACGAGCAGTACTTC.

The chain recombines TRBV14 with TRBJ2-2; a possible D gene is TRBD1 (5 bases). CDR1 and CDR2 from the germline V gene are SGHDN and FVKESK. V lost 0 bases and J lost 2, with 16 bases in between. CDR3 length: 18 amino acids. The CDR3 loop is CASSQDLTGRRNTGELFF. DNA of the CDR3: TGTGCCAGCAGCCAAGATCTCACAGGACGGAGAAACACCGGGGAGCTGTTTTTT.